One sample yielded the 10 T cell receptor beta chains listed below, sequenced in a study of T cell responses to AZD1222 COVID-19 vaccine. Some clones are missing from TCRdb's copy, which holds only in-frame ones; the method was immunoSEQ multiplex PCR. The sample includes 150,000 to 200,000 clones, 90% seen only once; the top ten take about 1.6%. This specimen was peripheral blood, taken on day 0 of AZD1222 vaccination. The receptors originated from an adult in good health.

The count of this clone is one. CDR3 protein: CASSVEGPPGELFF. The CDR3 coding sequence is TGTGCCAGCAGCGTAGAAGGGCCCCCCGGGGAGCTGTTTTTT. The V and J genes are TRBV9 and TRBJ2-2; D gene uncertain. The V gene's germline CDR1 is SGDLS and CDR2 YYNGEE. The germline V and J ends were trimmed by 0 bases and 6 bases, with 9 bases remaining between them. The CDR3 sequence is 14 residues long.

The J gene is TRBJ2-5, the V gene TRBV9; D is unclear. V was pared by 7 bases and J by 5 bases, with 12 bases between. This CDR3 spans 12 amino acids. Germline loops: CDR1 SGDLS, CDR2 YYNGEE. Here the CDR3 DNA reads TGTGCCAGCGGTGGGTCCTCGGAGACCCAGTACTTC. It codes for CASGGSSETQYF.

The chain has TRBV28 and TRBJ1-3, with D possibly TRBD1 on 5 matching bases. Germline lookup yields CDR1 MDHEN and CDR2 SYDVKM. Between the trimmed V and J ends, which lost 10 bases and 2 bases, there was a span of 12 bases. The CDR3 has 13 amino acids. The DNA of the CDR3 is TGTGCCACCGGCGGGGGAACTGGAAACACCATATATTTT. Translated, it gives CATGGGTGNTIYF.

The rearrangement links TRBV9 to TRBJ1-6; D is ambiguous. The CDR3 runs 15 residues. Germline CDR1 and CDR2: SGDLS and YYNGEE. The V end lost 0 bases, the J end lost 3 bases, and 7 bases lay between the germline ends. CDR3 residues: CASSVGAYYNSPLHF. The CDR3 DNA is TGTGCCAGCAGCGTAGGGGCATACTATAATTCACCCCTCCACTTT.

This chain uses TRBV25-1 with TRBJ1-5; D possibly corresponds to TRBD1 (5 bases). The CDR3 has 14 residues. V was clipped by 8 bases and J by 0 bases, with 11 bases between them. From germline, CDR1 is MGHDK and CDR2 SYGVNS. The CDR3 is CASSQGYSNQPQHF. The CDR3 nucleotides read TGTGCCAGCTCGCAGGGCTATAGCAATCAGCCCCAGCATTTT. The whole variable domain, remainder taken from reference TRBV25-1 and TRBJ1-5, is EADIYQTPRYLVIGTGKKITLECSQTMGHDKMYWYQQDPGMELHLIHYSYGVNSTEKGDLSSESTVSRIRTEHFPLTLESARPSHTSQYLCASSQGYSNQPQHFGDGTRLSIL.

This clone showed up just once. The chain joins TRBV2 to TRBJ1-1; no reliable D call. Germline-derived CDR1 and CDR2 are SNHLY and FYNNEI. This CDR3 spans 15 amino acids. Trimming pared 2 bases from V and 0 bases from J, leaving 10 bases between. The CDR3 protein is CASSEQALVNTEAFF. The CDR3, as DNA: TGTGCCAGCAGTGAACAAGCTTTGGTGAACACTGAAGCTTTCTTT.

In DNA form, the CDR3 reads TGTGCCATCAGTGAGTCTCAGAACACTGAAGCTTTCTTT. Translated, it gives CAISESQNTEAFF. J is TRBJ1-1 and V is TRBV10-3; D is unresolved. The V gene's germline CDR1 is ENHRY and CDR2 SYGVKD. Trimming pared 0 bases from V and 1 base from J, leaving 3 bases between. There are 13 residues in the CDR3.

The chain links TRBV6-5 to TRBJ1-1, with 10 bases that match TRBD1. The germline gives CDR1 MNHEY, CDR2 SVGAGI. There are 14 residues in the CDR3. J was trimmed by 4 bases and V by 6 bases; bases with no gene match: 5. CDR3 sequence (DNA): TGTGCCAGCAGCCAAGGGACAGGGGCCACTGAAGCTTTCTTT. Translated: CASSQGTGATEAFF.

The chain is built from TRBV5-1 and TRBJ1-2, with a possible D match to TRBD1 (6 bases). Germline CDR1 and CDR2: SGHRS and YFSETQ. V was clipped by 0 bases and J by 1 base, with 13 bases between them. CDR3 length: 16 amino acids. CDR3 sequence: CASSLGGLRGNYGYTF. The CDR3, as DNA: TGCGCCAGCAGCTTGGGAGGGCTCAGGGGTAACTATGGCTACACCTTC.

The rearrangement links TRBV24-1 to TRBJ2-1; the match to TRBD2 covers 15 bases. The V gene's germline CDR1 is KGHDR and CDR2 SFDVKD. Trimming cost V 9 bases and J 0 bases; bases outside gene matches: 2. The CDR3 contains 16 residues. The CDR3 reads CATGLAGGSSYNEQFF. The CDR3 DNA reads TGTGCCACCGGACTAGCGGGGGGGAGCTCCTACAATGAGCAGTTCTTC.